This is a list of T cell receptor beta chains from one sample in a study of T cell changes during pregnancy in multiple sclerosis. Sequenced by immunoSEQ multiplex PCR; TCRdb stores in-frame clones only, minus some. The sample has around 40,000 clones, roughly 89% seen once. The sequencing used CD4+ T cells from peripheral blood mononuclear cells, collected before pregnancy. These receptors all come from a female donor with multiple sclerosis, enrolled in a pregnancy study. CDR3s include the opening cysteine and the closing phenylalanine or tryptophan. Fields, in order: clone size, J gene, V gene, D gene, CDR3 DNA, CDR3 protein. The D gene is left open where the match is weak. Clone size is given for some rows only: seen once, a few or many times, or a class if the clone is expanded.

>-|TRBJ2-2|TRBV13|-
TGTGCCAGCAGCTTATCCCCCAGGGAGCTGTTTTTT
CASSLSPRELFF
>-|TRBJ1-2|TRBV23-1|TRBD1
TGCGCCAGCAGTCGGAGGGGACAGCCTACTAACTATGGCTACACCTTC
CASSRRGQPTNYGYTF
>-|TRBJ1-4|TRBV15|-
TGTGCCACCAGCAGTACAGCCTCGATAGAAAAACTGTTTTTT
CATSSTASIEKLFF
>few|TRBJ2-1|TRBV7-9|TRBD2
TGTGCCAGCAGCGGGGGGGTTTCGTACAATGAGCAGTTCTTC
CASSGGVSYNEQFF
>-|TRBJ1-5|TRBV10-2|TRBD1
TGCGCCAGCAGAGGAGAAACAGGGGGCTCGGATCAGCCCCAGCATTTT
CASRGETGGSDQPQHF
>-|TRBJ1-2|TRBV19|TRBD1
TGTGCCAGTACCCCGGGCCCCACAGGGGCGGGATATGGCTACACCTTC
CASTPGPTGAGYGYTF
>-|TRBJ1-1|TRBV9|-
TGTGCCAGCAGCGGAGGGAGGTCGGGCCGAGGGACTGAAGCTTTCTTT
CASSGGRSGRGTEAFF
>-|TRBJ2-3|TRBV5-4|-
TGTGCCAGCAGCTTAACTAGGACCACAGATACGCAGTATTTT
CASSLTRTTDTQYF
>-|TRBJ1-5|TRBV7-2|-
TGTGCCAGCAGCTTAGAGGCGAGGCAGGGGAACAATCAGCCCCAGCATTTT
CASSLEARQGNNQPQHF
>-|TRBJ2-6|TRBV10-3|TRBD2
TGTGCCATCAGTGAGTCTTCGGGGGGAAGCCCTGGGGCCAACGTCCTGACTTTC
CAISESSGGSPGANVLTF
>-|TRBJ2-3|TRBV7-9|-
TGTGCCAGCAGCCCTACGGGAGTCGCGCAGTATTTT
CASSPTGVAQYF
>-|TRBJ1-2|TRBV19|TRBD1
TGTGCCAGTAGTGTCAACCGGGACAGGGCCTTCTATGGCTACACCTTC
CASSVNRDRAFYGYTF
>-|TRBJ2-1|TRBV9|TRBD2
TGTGCCAGCAGCGTCCTAGCGGCCACCTCCTACAATGAGCAGTTCTTC
CASSVLAATSYNEQFF
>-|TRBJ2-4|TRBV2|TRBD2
TGTGCCAGCAGTGGTCAACTAGCGGGGGGGCCCTTAGGCAAAAACATTCAGTACTTC
CASSGQLAGGPLGKNIQYF
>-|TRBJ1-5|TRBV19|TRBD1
TGTGCCAGCGCCCCGGCCCGGACAGGTCCCAATCAGCCCCAGCATTTT
CASAPARTGPNQPQHF
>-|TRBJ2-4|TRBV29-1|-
TGCAGCGTTGTGGCAGGGGTGGGTGGAAACATTCAGTACTTC
CSVVAGVGGNIQYF
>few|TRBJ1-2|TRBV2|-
TGTGCCAGCAGCCGCAGTAACGGCTACACCTTC
CASSRSNGYTF
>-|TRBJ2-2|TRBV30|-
TGTGCCTGGAGCAGAAAAGACTTGAACACCGGGGAGCTGTTTTTT
CAWSRKDLNTGELFF
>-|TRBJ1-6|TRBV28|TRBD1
TGTGCCAGCAGTTTATGGAGGGGACAGTATAATTCACCCCTCCACTTT
CASSLWRGQYNSPLHF
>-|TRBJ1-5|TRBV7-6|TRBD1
TGTGCCAGCAGCTTGACAGGGAGTCAGCCCCAGCATTTT
CASSLTGSQPQHF
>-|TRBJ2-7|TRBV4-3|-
TGCGCCAGCAGCCAAACCAAGGGAGACACCACCTACGAGCAGTACTTC
CASSQTKGDTTYEQYF
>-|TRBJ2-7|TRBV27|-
TGTGCCAGCAGTTTAAAGTGGCTAGCTGGCTACGAGCAGTACTTC
CASSLKWLAGYEQYF
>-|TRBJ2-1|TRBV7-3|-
TGTGCCAGCAGCTTACGCTCTTACGGTGACAATGAGCAGTTCTTC
CASSLRSYGDNEQFF
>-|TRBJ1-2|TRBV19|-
TGTGCCAGTAGTATCTTCGGAGAAAACTATGGCTACACCTTC
CASSIFGENYGYTF
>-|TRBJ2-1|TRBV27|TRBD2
TGTGCCAGCAGTTTAAGGCGGGGGATCTCCTACAATGAGCAGTTCTTC
CASSLRRGISYNEQFF
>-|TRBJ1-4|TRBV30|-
TGTGCCTGGAGTCCGGGGCAGGGGATAAATGAAAAACTGTTTTTT
CAWSPGQGINEKLFF
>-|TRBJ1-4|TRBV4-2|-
TGTGCCAGCAGCCAATCGGGGGGGGGCGAGGAAAAACTGTTTTTT
CASSQSGGGEEKLFF